This T cell receptor (beta chain) was sequenced during a study of blood T cell repertoires in COVID-19. Study-wide context: PBMCs, B-cell-depleted T cells, or T cells provided the cDNA or gDNA that made up the material.

All enrollees were about 18 to 100 years old and from around 25 US areas. Libraries were prepared by immunoSEQ multiplex PCR; TCRdb keeps only in-frame clonotypes and omits some of them. The sample yields about 350,000 clones, roughly 87% seen once. The CDR3 has 19 residues. Germline-derived CDR1 and CDR2 are LNHNV and YYDKDF (reference sequence). V shed 3 bases and J shed 5 bases, with 26 bases lying between them. The TCR originated in a woman between 25 and 40 years old who had recovered from COVID-19. The material sequenced was PBMCs or T cells enriched from blood (not recorded which). The chain couples TRBV15 to TRBJ1-5; a possible D gene is TRBD1 (5 bases). CDR3 in DNA: TGTGCCACCAGCAGTGGGGGGGGTACTTCTCGAACGGCCCATCAGCCCCAGCATTTT. It translates to CATSSGGGTSRTAHQPQHF.